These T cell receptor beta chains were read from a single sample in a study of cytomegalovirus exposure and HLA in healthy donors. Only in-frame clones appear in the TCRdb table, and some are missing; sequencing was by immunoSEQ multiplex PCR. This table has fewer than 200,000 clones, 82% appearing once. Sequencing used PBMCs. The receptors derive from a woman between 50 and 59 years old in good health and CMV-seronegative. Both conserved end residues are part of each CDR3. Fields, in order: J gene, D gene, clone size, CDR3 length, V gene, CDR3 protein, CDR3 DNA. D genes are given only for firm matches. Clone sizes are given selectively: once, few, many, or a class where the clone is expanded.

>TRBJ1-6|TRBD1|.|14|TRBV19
CASISGTGGSRLHF
TGTGCCAGTATTTCCGGGACAGGGGGCTCTCGCCTCCACTTT
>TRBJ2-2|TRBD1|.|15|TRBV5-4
CASSRDSTNTGELFF
TGTGCCAGCTCGAGGGACAGCACGAACACCGGGGAGCTGTTTTTT
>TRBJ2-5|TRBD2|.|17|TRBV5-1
CASSSEGTSGNSETQYF
TGCGCCAGCAGCTCAGAGGGGACTAGCGGGAACTCGGAGACCCAGTACTTC
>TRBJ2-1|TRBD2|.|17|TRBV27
CASSLFASGGLPNEQFF
TGTGCCAGCAGTTTATTTGCTAGCGGGGGTCTCCCTAATGAGCAGTTCTTC
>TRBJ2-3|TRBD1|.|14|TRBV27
CASMGQPHTDTQYF
TGTGCCAGCATGGGACAGCCTCACACAGATACGCAGTATTTT
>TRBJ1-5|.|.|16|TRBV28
CASRGAITGYNQPQHF
TGTGCCAGCAGGGGGGCTATAACAGGGTATAATCAGCCCCAGCATTTT
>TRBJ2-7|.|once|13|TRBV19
CASSIGQQYEQYF
TGTGCCAGTAGTATAGGACAGCAGTACGAGCAGTACTTC
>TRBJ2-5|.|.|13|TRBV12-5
CASARVNQETQYF
TGTGCTAGTGCCCGGGTGAACCAAGAGACCCAGTACTTC
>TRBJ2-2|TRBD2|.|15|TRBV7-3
CASSLFSGGPGELFF
TGTGCCAGCAGCTTATTCAGCGGGGGGCCCGGGGAGCTGTTTTTT
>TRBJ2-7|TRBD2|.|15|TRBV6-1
CASSEWAGGPHEQYF
TGTGCCAGCAGTGAATGGGCGGGAGGGCCCCACGAGCAGTACTTC
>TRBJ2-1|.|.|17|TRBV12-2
CASRLAIRAGGRNEQFF
TGTGCAAGTCGCTTAGCGATCCGGGCGGGAGGTCGGAATGAGCAGTTCTTC
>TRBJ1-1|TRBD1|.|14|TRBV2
CASSATGGYTEAFF
TGTGCCAGCAGTGCTACAGGGGGCTACACTGAAGCTTTCTTT
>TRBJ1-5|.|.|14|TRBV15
CATSRDRGYQPQHF
TGTGCCACCAGCAGAGATCGGGGATATCAGCCCCAGCATTTT
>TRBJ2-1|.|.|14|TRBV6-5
CASSYASSYNEQFF
TGTGCCAGCAGTTACGCTAGCTCCTACAATGAGCAGTTCTTC
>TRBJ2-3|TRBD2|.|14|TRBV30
CASDQSGSADTQYF
TGTGCCTCCGATCAAAGCGGGAGCGCAGATACGCAGTATTTT
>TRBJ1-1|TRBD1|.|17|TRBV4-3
CASSQEDRGLGDTEAFF
TGCGCCAGCAGCCAGGAAGACAGGGGGTTAGGGGACACTGAAGCTTTCTTT
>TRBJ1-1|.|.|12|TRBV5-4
CASSSRQQEAFF
TGTGCCAGCAGCTCCAGACAGCAGGAAGCTTTCTTT
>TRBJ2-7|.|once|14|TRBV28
CASSLAQLDYEQYF
TGTGCCAGCAGTTTAGCACAGCTGGATTACGAGCAGTACTTC
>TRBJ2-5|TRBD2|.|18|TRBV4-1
CASSRKPGLAGGEETQYF
TGCGCCAGCAGCCGGAAGCCGGGACTAGCGGGGGGGGAGGAGACCCAGTACTTC
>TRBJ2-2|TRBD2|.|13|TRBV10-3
CAIRAAGAGELFF
TGTGCCATCAGGGCGGCGGGGGCCGGGGAGCTGTTTTTT
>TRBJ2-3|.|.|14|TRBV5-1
CATARFDGTDTQYF
TGCGCCACCGCCAGGTTTGATGGCACAGATACGCAGTATTTT
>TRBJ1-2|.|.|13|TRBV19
CASSLNRARGYTF
TGTGCCAGTAGTCTGAACAGGGCTCGTGGCTACACCTTC
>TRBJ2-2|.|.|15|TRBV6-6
CASSPPDSYTGELFF
TGTGCCAGCAGCCCTCCGGACAGTTACACCGGGGAGCTGTTTTTT
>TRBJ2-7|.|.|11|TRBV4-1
CASSQDSEQYF
TGCGCCAGCAGCCAAGACTCCGAGCAGTACTTC
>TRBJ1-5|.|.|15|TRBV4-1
CASSQKQGGNQPQHF
TGCGCCAGCAGCCAAAAACAGGGTGGCAATCAGCCCCAGCATTTT